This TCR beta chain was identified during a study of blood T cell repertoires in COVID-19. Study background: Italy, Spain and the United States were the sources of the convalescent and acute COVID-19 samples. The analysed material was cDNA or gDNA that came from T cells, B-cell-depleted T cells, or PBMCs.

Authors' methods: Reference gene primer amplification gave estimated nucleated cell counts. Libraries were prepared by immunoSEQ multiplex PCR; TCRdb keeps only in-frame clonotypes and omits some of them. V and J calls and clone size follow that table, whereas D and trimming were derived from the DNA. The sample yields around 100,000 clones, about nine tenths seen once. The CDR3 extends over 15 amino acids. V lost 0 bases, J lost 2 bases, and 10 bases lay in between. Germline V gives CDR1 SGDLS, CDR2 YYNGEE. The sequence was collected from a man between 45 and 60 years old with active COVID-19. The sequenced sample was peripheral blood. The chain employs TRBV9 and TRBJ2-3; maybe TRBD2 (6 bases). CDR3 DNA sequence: TGTGCCAGCAGCGTAGAACTAGCAAACACAGATACGCAGTATTTT. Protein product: CASSVELANTDTQYF.